Listed here are 9 T cell receptor beta chains from one sample, sequenced in a study of graft-versus-host responses after intestinal transplantation. No antigens are known for them. Repertoires were generated with immunoSEQ multiplex PCR, while TCRdb's copy carries only in-frame clones and drops some. This table holds tens of thousands of clones, 85% to 90% found once. The source was unstimulated CD8+ T cells sorted from spleen or lymph node cells, collected before transplant. The receptors derive from a human donor who was the organ donor for an intestinal transplant.

The rearrangement uses TRBV13 and TRBJ2-7; 9 bases agree with TRBD2. V gave up 1 base and J gave up 0 bases; unmatched junction bases: 7. The CDR3 consists of 17 residues. Per germline, CDR1 PRHDT and CDR2 FYEKMQ (reference sequence). The CDR3 loop reads CASSLAGSGGPSYEQYV. As DNA, the CDR3 is TGTGCCAGCAGCTTAGCTGGGAGCGGGGGGCCCTCCTACGAGCAGTACGTC.

This clone was seen just once. This chain connects TRBV10-2 to TRBJ2-5; TRBD1 matches 8 bases. The CDR3 is made up of 15 amino acids. V was pared by 4 bases and J by 5 bases, with 9 bases of the junction left unmatched. Germline V lookup: CDR1 WSHSY, CDR2 SAAADI. The CDR3: CASSVRDRSWETQYF. For the CDR3, the DNA is TGCGCCAGCAGTGTACGGGACAGGTCCTGGGAGACCCAGTACTTC.

The J gene is TRBJ2-4, the V gene TRBV15, with D maybe TRBD1 (6 bases). Germline assignment: CDR1 LNHNV and CDR2 YYDKDF (reference sequence). The CDR3 contains 13 residues. The V end was cut by 9 bases, the J end by 5 bases, with 14 bases between. The CDR3 here is CATKVGAQNIQYF. The CDR3 nucleotides are TGTGCCACAAAGGTGGGGGCTCAAAACATTCAGTACTTC.

The chain is built from TRBV15 and TRBJ2-1, with D possibly being TRBD2 (7 bases). Deletions cut 3 bases from V and 4 bases from J, with 19 bases between. There are 17 residues in the CDR3. CDR1 is LNHNV and CDR2 is YYDKDF in the germline V gene (reference sequence). CDR3 in DNA: TGTGCCACCAGCAGGGTCGCGGTGGGGGGGCATTACAATGAGCAGTTCTTC. It yields the protein CATSRVAVGGHYNEQFF.

This sequence joins TRBV5-4 and TRBJ2-3; D is undetermined. V was pared by 4 bases and J by 2 bases, with 17 bases between. Germline CDR1 SGHNT, CDR2 YYREEE (reference sequence). The CDR3 runs 16 residues. CDR3 sequence: CASSLDGAPITDTQYF. In nucleotides, the CDR3 is TGTGCCAGCAGCCTGGACGGAGCCCCCATCACAGATACGCAGTATTTT.

V is TRBV18 and J is TRBJ1-2; no clear D. The ends were cut back, 0 bases at V and 1 base at J, with 12 bases in the middle. Germline V lookup: CDR1 KGHSH, CDR2 LQKENI. This CDR3 has 16 amino acids. CDR3 sequence: CASSPPSTGDNYGYTF. In DNA form, the CDR3 reads TGTGCCAGCTCACCACCATCTACCGGGGATAACTATGGCTACACCTTC.

The V gene is TRBV23-1, the J gene TRBJ2-7, with D possibly TRBD2 on 6 matching bases. TRBV23-1 is an ORF; its function is uncertain. The CDR3 is 12 residues long. Trimming removed 0 bases at V and 6 bases at J, with 6 bases between. The CDR3 nucleotides read TGCGCCAGCAGTCAATCGGAGGGCGAGCAGTACGTC. Translation: CASSQSEGEQYV.

This chain connects TRBV30 to TRBJ1-5; no clear D. The CDR3 loop spans 13 amino acids. Germline CDR1 GTSNPN, CDR2 SVGIG (reference sequence). Deletions cut 2 bases from V and 1 base from J, with 6 bases between. The CDR3 reads CAWSQASNQPQHF. CDR3 sequence (DNA): TGTGCCTGGAGTCAGGCAAGCAATCAGCCCCAGCATTTT.

As concerns this clone: The sample contains more than one DNA sequence encoding this CDR3. This chain connects TRBV28 to TRBJ2-7; 7 bases fit TRBD1. Germline V CDR1 and CDR2: MDHEN, SYDVKM. The CDR3 has 15 residues. J was trimmed by 2 bases and V by 5 bases; bases with no gene match: 9. Written as DNA, the CDR3 is TGTGCCAGCAGTGCGGTGACAGGGAGCCCCTACGAGCAGTACGTC. Its translation is CASSAVTGSPYEQYV.